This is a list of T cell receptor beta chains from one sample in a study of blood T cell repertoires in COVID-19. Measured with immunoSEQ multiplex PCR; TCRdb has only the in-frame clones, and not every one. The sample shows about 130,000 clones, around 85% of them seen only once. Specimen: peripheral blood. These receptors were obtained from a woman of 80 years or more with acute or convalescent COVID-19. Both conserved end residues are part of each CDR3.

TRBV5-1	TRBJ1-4	CASSLTGRNEKLFF
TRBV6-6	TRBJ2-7	CASRLTGTNYEQYF
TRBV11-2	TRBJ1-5	CASSLAIYNQPQHF
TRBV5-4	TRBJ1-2	CASSPLSGTGNYGYTF
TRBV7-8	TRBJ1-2	CASSSRIKGENYGYTF
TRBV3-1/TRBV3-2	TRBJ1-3	CASSQTVTSGNTIYF
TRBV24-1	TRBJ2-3	CATSDRRGGADTQYF
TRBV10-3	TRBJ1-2	CATHGGGANYGYTF
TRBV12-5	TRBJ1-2	CASGLGVDYGYTF
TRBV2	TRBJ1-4	CATRGYEKLFF
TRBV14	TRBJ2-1	CASSQDAGTGQFF
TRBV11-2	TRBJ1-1	CASSPATGTGAFF
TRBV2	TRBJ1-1	CASSEEGVNTEAFF
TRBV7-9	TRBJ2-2	CASSNRDRNIGELFF
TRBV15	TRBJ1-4	CATSRDRGARGEKLFF
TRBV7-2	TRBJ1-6	CASNHRQGDNSPLHF
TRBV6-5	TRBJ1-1	CASSLQGREAFF
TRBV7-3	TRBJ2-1	CASSLSRDIYNEQFF
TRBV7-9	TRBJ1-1	CASSRTDTEAFF
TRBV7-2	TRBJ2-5	CASSFSQGETQYF
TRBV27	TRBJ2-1	CASSGTSGGAPYNEQFF
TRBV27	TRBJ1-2	CASSLSAGYGYTF
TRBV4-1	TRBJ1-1	CASSQGVSSKNTEAFF
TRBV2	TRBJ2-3	CATTPGPATDTQYF
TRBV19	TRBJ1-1	CASLRTVPTEAFF
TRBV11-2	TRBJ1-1	CASRFTGYTEAFF
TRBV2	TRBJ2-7	CASSEVAGYEQYF
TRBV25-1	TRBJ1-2	CASSESNRAWKGYTF
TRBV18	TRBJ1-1	CASSARDTNTEAFF
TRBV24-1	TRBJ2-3	CATSDLRTGPDTQYF
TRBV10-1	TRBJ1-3	CASSGGYTIYF
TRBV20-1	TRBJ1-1	CSASPWDTLGAEAFF
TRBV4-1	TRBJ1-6	CASSHPTGGNSPLHF
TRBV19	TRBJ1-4	CASSKTGAKEKLFF
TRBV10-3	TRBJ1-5	CAISSGWNSNQPQHF
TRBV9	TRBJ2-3	CASSLPRVESTDTQYF
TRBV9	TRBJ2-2	CASSVQGRTGELFF
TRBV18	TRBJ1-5	CASSPGQGSQPQHF
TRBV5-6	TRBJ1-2	CASSLQAVYGYTF
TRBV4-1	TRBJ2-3	CASSQDGDYSTQYF